Sequencing of this T cell receptor beta chain was carried out in a study of control samples from healthy donors and cancer patients. Using immunoSEQ multiplex PCR, the repertoire was profiled, and TCRdb retains in-frame clones only, with some absent. The data contain 80,000 or so clones, around 92% of them seen just once; the ten biggest clones take up approximately 5.8%. The TCR comes from a woman aged 55-69 years in good health. The sequenced material came from blood.

CDR3 DNA: TGTGCCAGCAGTCTCCTCGGCGGGGAGCTGTTTTTT. Protein sequence: CASSLLGGELFF. The chain recombines TRBV27 with TRBJ2-2; the D is unclear. This CDR3 spans 12 amino acids. V gave up 5 bases and J gave up 7 bases, with 8 bases separating them. The germline CDR1 and CDR2 sequences are MNHEY and SMNVEV (reference sequence).